This T cell receptor beta chain came from a study of radiation and T cells in renal cell carcinoma. The V segment lost 5 bases and the J segment 3 bases; nucleotides outside the gene matches: 4. The CDR3 spans 14 residues. Per germline, CDR1 SGHTA and CDR2 FQGNSA. This sample's time point: blood 2 weeks post-SBRT. Noted treatment: 15 Gy SBRT to primary tumor, nephrectomy 4 weeks later. Blood was sampled at baseline, 2 weeks and 4 weeks after SBRT. Clear cell pathology was present in this patient's renal cell carcinoma. This clone was observed a single time. Its target is unknown. The repertoire was sequenced with immunoSEQ multiplex PCR; TCRdb's copy has only in-frame clones and lacks some. The data show 120,000 or so clones, with around 85% seen just once and roughly 6% held by the top ten. Study conclusions and caveats: Pretreatment tumor biopsies were lacking, so baseline clonotypes are unknown. In blood, top tumor clones expanded by 2 weeks, shrinking by 4.

This clonotype was obtained from a man aged 45-60 years with renal cell carcinoma. The chain carries TRBV7-2 and TRBJ2-7; 10 nucleotides align to TRBD1. The source was blood, collected from a patient whose treatment included radiotherapy and nephrectomy. The CDR3 protein is CASSTWTGGYEQYF. The CDR3 DNA follows: TGTGCCAGCAGCACATGGACAGGGGGCTACGAGCAGTACTTC.